One T cell receptor beta chain is described in this entry. Germline loops: CDR1 SQVTM, CDR2 ANQGSEA. V was clipped by 0 bases and J by 11 bases, with 19 bases between them. The CDR3 totals 14 residues. This sample was taken from a study of memory CD8 T cells in hepatitis C reinfection. Study background: Samples before reinfection came 55 to 20 weeks prior to detection.

The repertoire was sequenced with immunoSEQ multiplex PCR; TCRdb's copy has only in-frame clones and lacks some. The data show approximately 50,000 clones, over 85% seen once. Time point defined: pre-reinfection, 55 to 20 weeks before reinfection detection. TCR sequencing was done directly ex vivo on sorted cells, without expansion in vitro. This sequence originates from a man between 18 and 35 years old with hepatitis C virus infection. The chain joins TRBV29-1 to TRBJ2-5; D may be TRBD2 (7 bases). Sequencing was done on a sample of naive CD8+ T cells sorted from blood. CDR3 coding DNA: TGCAGCGTTGAAGATCGGGGGGCGCAATACAAGCAGTACTTC. It is translated as CSVEDRGAQYKQYF.